The present T cell receptor beta chain was sequenced within a study of molecular identifiers for immune sequencing clone quantification. Study-wide results and caveats: Same-barcode identical TCR molecules could make highly expanded clones look smaller than they are. Clones above 20 RNA copies held over 98% of effector molecules, under 1% in naive cells. Among about a million naive cells, spiked Jurkat TCR RNA from a single cell was reportedly detectable.

Deletions cut 1 base from V and 4 bases from J, with 3 bases between. CDR1 LNHDA and CDR2 SQIVND come from the germline V gene (reference sequence). This CDR3 has 12 amino acids. The sample holds a few counts of this clonotype. Antigen specificity is unknown. TCRdb re-derived calls from the PCR reads in MiXCR, one entry per CDR3 protein. The table shows more than 450,000 distinct CDR3 sequences, with about 26% occurring only once. The rearrangement joins TRBV19 to TRBJ2-3; D gene unclear. The sequence derives from a human donor in good health. Some libraries in this study had Jurkat cell RNA spiked in. Sequencing was done on a sample of naive CD8+ T cells from blood, with Jurkat cell RNA spiked in. The subset denotes: FACS-sorted CD8+CD4-CCR7+CD45RA+ naive T cells. The CDR3 reads CASSIVPDTQYF. CDR3 nucleotides: TGTGCCAGTAGTATAGTTCCAGATACGCAGTATTTT. Based on the CDR3 plus reference TRBV19 and TRBJ2-3, the full variable domain is DGGITQSPKYLFRKEGQNVTLSCEQNLNHDAMYWYRQDPGQGLRLIYYSQIVNDFQKGDIAEGYSVSREKKESFPLTVTSAQKNPTAFYLCASSIVPDTQYFGPGTRLTVL.